Presented here are 30 T cell receptor beta chains from one specimen sequenced in a study of T cells in localized non-small cell lung cancer. Only in-frame clones appear in the TCRdb table, and some are missing; sequencing was by immunoSEQ multiplex PCR. The table has about 20,000 clones, 89% seen once. Material: peripheral blood, obtained before any cancer treatment. Receptors were obtained from a man between 40 and 75 years old with stage I lung adenocarcinoma.

The rearrangement links TRBV7-8 to TRBJ2-7; D not resolved. CDR1 is SGHVS, CDR2 FQNEAQ, per germline. The germline V and J ends were trimmed by 5 bases and 2 bases, with 13 bases remaining between them. This CDR3 comprises 14 residues. The CDR3 region is CASSPSDNPYEQYF. For the CDR3, the DNA is TGTGCCAGCAGCCCCTCCGACAACCCCTACGAGCAGTACTTC.

This rearrangement joins TRBV30 to TRBJ1-2, with D perhaps matching TRBD1 (5 bases). The CDR3 is made up of 12 amino acids. V dropped 3 bases and J dropped 5 bases, with 10 bases sitting between them. Germline V gene sequence: CDR1 GTSNPN, CDR2 SVGIG (reference sequence). The CDR3 loop is CAWSSGLYGYTF. CDR3 coding DNA: TGTGCCTGGAGCTCGGGACTTTATGGCTACACCTTC.

The rearrangement uses TRBV6-4 and TRBJ1-5; possibly TRBD1 for D (6 bases). The CDR3 length is 14 residues. The germline gives CDR1 MRHNA, CDR2 SNTAGT. Trimming shortened V by 5 bases and J by 7 bases, and 15 bases separated the two germline ends. CDR3 protein: CASSYLGAQQPQHF. The CDR3 nucleotides read TGTGCCAGCAGTTACTTGGGGGCTCAGCAGCCCCAGCATTTT.

This CDR3 reads CASSLAGVIAKNIQYF. The CDR3, as DNA: TGTGCCAGCAGCTTAGCCGGCGTAATAGCCAAAAACATTCAGTACTTC. The chain uses TRBV7-2 and TRBJ2-4; unclear D gene. In germline, CDR1 is SGHTA, CDR2 FQGNSA. CDR3 length equals 16 residues. Trimming stripped 0 bases from V and 0 bases from J, with 9 bases between.

This chain joins TRBV14 and TRBJ1-2, with unresolved D. CDR1 and CDR2 from the germline V gene are SGHDN and FVKESK. The CDR3 loop spans 12 amino acids. Trimming stripped 3 bases from V and 3 bases from J, with 5 bases between. The chain's CDR3 is CASSQHHYGYTF. For the CDR3, the DNA is TGTGCCAGCAGCCAGCATCACTATGGCTACACCTTC.

The chain links TRBV27 to TRBJ2-1, with D tentatively TRBD1 or TRBD2 (5 bases each). This CDR3 has 15 amino acids. Trimming removed 3 bases at V and 3 bases at J, with 12 bases between. Per the germline V gene, CDR1 is MNHEY and CDR2 is SMNVEV (reference sequence). The CDR3 DNA is TGTGCCAGCAGTTTTTTTGGGGGTGGCTACAATGAGCAGTTCTTC. Translation: CASSFFGGGYNEQFF.

The V and J genes are TRBV19 and TRBJ2-1, with D perhaps assigned TRBD1 or TRBD2 (5 bases each). The CDR3 runs to 14 residues. Germline V gives CDR1 LNHDA, CDR2 SQIVND (reference sequence). V gave up 3 bases and J gave up 8 bases, with 14 bases separating them. This chain's CDR3 is CASSIGGHRDEQFF. The CDR3 region has the DNA TGTGCCAGTAGTATTGGAGGACACCGGGATGAGCAGTTCTTC. Using reference TRBV19 and TRBJ2-1 for the parts outside the CDR3, the full variable domain is DGGITQSPKYLFRKEGQNVTLSCEQNLNHDAMYWYRQDPGQGLRLIYYSQIVNDFQKGDIAEGYSVSREKKESFPLTVTSAQKNPTAFYLCASSIGGHRDEQFFGPGTRLTVL.

J is TRBJ1-2 and V is TRBV19, with D perhaps TRBD1 (6 bases). This CDR3 has 14 residues. Germline CDR1 and CDR2: LNHDA and SQIVND (reference sequence). Trimming removed 3 bases at V and 4 bases at J, with 12 bases between. As DNA, the CDR3 is TGTGCCAGTAGTATGCGGGGGGCTGGCTATGGCTACACCTTC. Translated: CASSMRGAGYGYTF.

V usage is TRBV7-8 and J usage is TRBJ2-7; 12 nucleotides align to TRBD1. CDR1 is SGHVS and CDR2 is FQNEAQ in the germline V gene. Trimming took 3 bases from V and 11 from J; bases not matched to a gene: 5. The CDR3 runs to 13 residues. The CDR3 DNA follows: TGTGCCAGCAGCTTGGGGACAGGGGGCTTAGAGTACTTC. It encodes CASSLGTGGLEYF.

For this clone: Germline is not matched at one junction end, which may reflect a read error. The same CDR3 can be traced to other DNA sequences in this sample. The chain carries TRBV5-1 and TRBJ1-1; no clear D. This CDR3 has 13 amino acids. Per the germline V gene, CDR1 is SGHRS and CDR2 is YFSETQ. The CDR3 region is CASSLGPATEAFF. The CDR3 DNA sequence: TGCGCCAGTAGCTTAGGTCCGGCAACTGAAGCTTTCTTT. Filled out from reference TRBV5-1 and TRBJ1-1, the complete variable domain reads KAGVTQTPRYLIKTRGQQVTLSCSPISGHRSVSWYQQTPGQGLQFLFEYFSETQRNKGNFPGRFSGRQFSNSRSEMNVSTLELGDSALYLCASSLGPATEAFFGQGTRLTVV.

The chain is built from TRBV6-6 and TRBJ2-5; D possibly corresponds to TRBD2 (6 bases). Deletions cut 6 bases from V and 5 bases from J, with 13 bases between. Germline V gene lookup returns CDR1 MNHNY and CDR2 SVGAGI (reference sequence). The CDR3 is 13 amino acids. The CDR3 bases are TGTGCCAGCAGCTCGGGGGATCGGGAGACCCAGTACTTC. This sequence encodes CASSSGDRETQYF.

The CDR3 region is CASSRLTSGNPYEQYF. In DNA, the CDR3 is TGTGCCAGCAGCCGCCTGACTAGCGGGAATCCCTACGAGCAGTACTTC. The chain recombines TRBV14 with TRBJ2-7, with 11 bases lining up with TRBD2. V shed 4 bases and J 2 bases; nucleotides not matched to a gene: 7. The CDR3 extends over 16 amino acids. The germline V gene has CDR1 SGHDN and CDR2 FVKESK.

The V gene is TRBV6-5, the J gene TRBJ1-5; D possibly corresponds to TRBD1 (6 bases). Trimming removed 5 bases at V and 2 bases at J, with 13 bases between. The CDR3 is made up of 15 amino acids. Germline loops: CDR1 MNHEY, CDR2 SVGAGI. The CDR3: CASSRTGTGNQPQHF. DNA of the CDR3: TGTGCCAGCAGTCGAACAGGGACGGGCAATCAGCCCCAGCATTTT.

The chain joins TRBV5-1 to TRBJ1-1; D unresolved. This CDR3 has 12 residues. Germline V CDR1 and CDR2: SGHRS, YFSETQ. Trimming removed 0 bases from V and 4 bases from J, with 4 bases in between. This CDR3 reads CASSLVGTEAFF. The CDR3 DNA reads TGCGCCAGCAGCTTGGTAGGCACTGAAGCTTTCTTT. The full variable domain, its missing parts supplied by reference TRBV5-1 and TRBJ1-1, is KAGVTQTPRYLIKTRGQQVTLSCSPISGHRSVSWYQQTPGQGLQFLFEYFSETQRNKGNFPGRFSGRQFSNSRSEMNVSTLELGDSALYLCASSLVGTEAFFGQGTRLTVV.

V is TRBV5-1 and J is TRBJ2-7; TRBD1 matches at 10 bases. Germline CDR1 and CDR2: SGHRS and YFSETQ. This CDR3 region has 15 residues. V gave up 3 bases and J gave up 7 bases; unmatched junction bases: 10. The CDR3 DNA sequence: TGCGCCAGCAGCTCGCCGGGACAGGGGCCCTCGGAGCAGTACTTC. Translation: CASSSPGQGPSEQYF.

This rearrangement joins TRBV18 to TRBJ2-1; no clear D. V was cut by 0 bases and J by 0 bases, with 9 bases left in between. The CDR3 is 16 residues long. Germline V gene sequence: CDR1 KGHSH, CDR2 LQKENI. The CDR3 here is CASSPPLGSSYNEQFF. CDR3 coding DNA: TGTGCCAGCTCACCACCGCTGGGGTCCTCCTACAATGAGCAGTTCTTC.

V usage is TRBV14 and J usage is TRBJ2-7; TRBD1 might be the D (5 bases). Trimming cost V 5 bases and J 5 bases, with 13 bases left between them. Germline CDR1 reads SGHDN; CDR2 reads FVKESK. The CDR3 extends over 13 amino acids. CDR3 residues: CASSGRVVDEQYF. CDR3 nucleotide sequence: TGTGCCAGCAGCGGCAGGGTAGTCGACGAGCAGTACTTC.

Only one count was recorded for this clone. The chain combines TRBV11-3 with TRBJ1-5, with D unclear. Germline lookup yields CDR1 SGHNT and CDR2 YENEEA. The V and J ends lost 9 bases and 0 bases respectively, with 9 bases between them. The CDR3 runs 13 residues. CDR3 amino acids: CARCIYSNQPQHF. The CDR3 coding sequence is TGTGCCAGGTGTATTTATAGCAATCAGCCCCAGCATTTT.

The chain carries TRBV5-4 and TRBJ1-6; no clear D. The length of the CDR3 is 13 residues. In germline, CDR1 is SGHNT, CDR2 YYREEE (reference sequence). Between the trimmed V and J ends, which lost 6 bases and 7 bases, there was a span of 11 bases. DNA of the CDR3: TGTGCCAGCAAAAAGGCTGGAAATTCACCCCTCCACTTT. Amino acids: CASKKAGNSPLHF.

The V and J genes are TRBV30 and TRBJ2-5, with no clear D. This CDR3 region has 13 residues. Deletions cut 4 bases from V and 6 bases from J, with 15 bases between. Germline V gene sequence: CDR1 GTSNPN, CDR2 SVGIG (reference sequence). The CDR3 reads CAWNLGPLKTQYF. The DNA of the CDR3 is TGTGCCTGGAATCTAGGGCCCCTTAAGACCCAGTACTTC.

This clone was detected only a few times. The rearrangement joins TRBV5-8 to TRBJ1-2; 7 bases are shared with TRBD1. J gave up 2 bases and V 4 bases, and 20 bases lay outside the gene matches. CDR3 length equals 19 residues. CDR1 is SGHTS and CDR2 is YDEGEE in the germline V gene. CDR3 nucleotides: TGTGCCAGCAGCATTGTGGCCTCAACTACAGGGGTCTTAAACTATGGCTACACCTTC. Protein sequence: CASSIVASTTGVLNYGYTF.

The V gene is TRBV13, the J gene TRBJ2-5; D gene uncertain. In germline, CDR1 is PRHDT, CDR2 FYEKMQ (reference sequence). The ends were cut back, 4 bases at V and 4 bases at J, with 13 bases in the middle. CDR3 length: 14 residues. The CDR3 here is CASSSTNAPETQYF. CDR3 coding DNA: TGTGCCAGCAGCTCTACTAACGCCCCAGAGACCCAGTACTTC. The full variable domain, its missing parts supplied by reference TRBV13 and TRBJ2-5, is AAGVIQSPRHLIKEKRETATLKCYPIPRHDTVYWYQQGPGQDPQFLISFYEKMQSDKGSIPDRFSAQQFSDYHSELNMSSLELGDSALYFCASSSTNAPETQYFGPGTRLLVL.

V usage is TRBV7-6 and J usage is TRBJ2-2; 8 bases are a match to TRBD2. Looked up from germline, CDR1 is SGHVS and CDR2 is FNYEAQ. V lost 7 bases to trimming and J lost 7 bases; unmatched junction nucleotides: 14. There are 16 residues in the CDR3. The DNA of the CDR3 is TGTGCCAGCACCTCAACGGCTAGCGGGTTTTTCGGGGAGCTGTTTTTT. Translation: CASTSTASGFFGELFF.

This chain links TRBV29-1 with TRBJ2-3; 10 bases line up with TRBD2. Losses at the gene ends were 6 bases for V and 5 bases for J; bases not matched to a gene: 17. In germline, CDR1 is SQVTM, CDR2 ANQGSEA. The CDR3 loop spans 17 amino acids. CDR3 loop: CSVTPSGRDDRQDTQYF. CDR3 nucleotide sequence: TGCAGCGTGACCCCTAGCGGGAGAGACGATAGGCAAGATACGCAGTATTTT.

CDR3: CASTVNSRYSNQPQHF. The DNA for the CDR3 is TGTGCCAGTACCGTAAACAGCCGCTATAGCAATCAGCCCCAGCATTTT. The rearrangement uses TRBV19 and TRBJ1-5, with D unclear. Germline assignment: CDR1 LNHDA and CDR2 SQIVND (reference sequence). Trimming took 7 bases from V and 0 from J, leaving 16 bases between them. The CDR3 sequence is 16 residues long.

The chain couples TRBV2 to TRBJ1-3; D is perhaps TRBD1 (5 bases). V shed 1 base and J shed 3 bases, with 10 bases lying between them. This CDR3 has 15 amino acids. Germline V gene data show CDR1 as SNHLY and CDR2 as FYNNEI. Written as DNA, the CDR3 is TGTGCCAGCAGTGAAGAGGGGAGTAGTGGAAACACCATATATTTT. Encoded protein: CASSEEGSSGNTIYF.

This clone was seen more than once but under ten times. The gene calls are TRBV7-9 and TRBJ2-1; weak D call: TRBD2 (5 bases). Deletions cut 8 bases from V and 3 bases from J, with 8 bases between. Germline V lookup: CDR1 SEHNR, CDR2 FQNEAQ (reference sequence). The CDR3 runs to 12 residues. CDR3 DNA: TGTGCCAGCGGCGAGGGCTACAATGAGCAGTTCTTC. Amino acids: CASGEGYNEQFF.

This clone appeared once. The genes are TRBV10-2 and TRBJ1-1; no firm D call. Germline loops: CDR1 WSHSY, CDR2 SAAADI. Between the trimmed V and J ends, which lost 7 bases and 1 base, there was a span of 7 bases. This CDR3 has 12 amino acids. CDR3 loop: CASIGRNTEAFF. DNA of the CDR3: TGCGCCAGCATTGGACGGAACACTGAAGCTTTCTTT.

This chain joins TRBV18 and TRBJ1-3; no definite D call. Germline loops: CDR1 KGHSH, CDR2 LQKENI. V was pared by 5 bases and J by 7 bases, with 15 bases between. The CDR3 is 14 amino acids. The CDR3 nucleotides are TGTGCCAGCTCAACGGGTTCGCCGGCCAACACCATATATTTT. Its translation is CASSTGSPANTIYF.

The chain combines TRBV5-5 with TRBJ1-2; D is ambiguous. The CDR3 spans 13 residues. The V and J ends lost 3 bases and 6 bases respectively, with 12 bases between them. Germline CDR1 SGHKS, CDR2 YYEKEE (reference sequence). The CDR3 DNA follows: TGTGCCAGCAGCTACGGGGATGAGGATGGCTACACCTTC. This gives the protein CASSYGDEDGYTF.